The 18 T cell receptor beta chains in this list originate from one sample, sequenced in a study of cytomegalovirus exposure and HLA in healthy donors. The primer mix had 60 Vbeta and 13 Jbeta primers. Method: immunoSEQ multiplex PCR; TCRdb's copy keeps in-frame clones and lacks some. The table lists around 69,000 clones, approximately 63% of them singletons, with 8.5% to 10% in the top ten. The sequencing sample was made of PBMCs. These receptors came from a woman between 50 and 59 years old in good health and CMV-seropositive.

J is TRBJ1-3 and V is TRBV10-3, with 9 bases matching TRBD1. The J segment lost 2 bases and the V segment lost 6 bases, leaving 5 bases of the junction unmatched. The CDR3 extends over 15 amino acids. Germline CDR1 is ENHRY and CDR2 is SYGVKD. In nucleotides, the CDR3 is TGTGCCATCAGGGACAGGGGTGTGGCTGGAAACACCATATATTTT. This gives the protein CAIRDRGVAGNTIYF.

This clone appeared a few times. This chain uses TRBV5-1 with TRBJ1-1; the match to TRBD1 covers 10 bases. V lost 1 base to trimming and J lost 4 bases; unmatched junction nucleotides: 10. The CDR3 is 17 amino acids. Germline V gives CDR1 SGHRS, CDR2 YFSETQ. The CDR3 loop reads CASSLPRTGGGRTEAFF. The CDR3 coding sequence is TGCGCCAGCAGCTTGCCGAGGACAGGGGGAGGACGCACTGAAGCTTTCTTT.

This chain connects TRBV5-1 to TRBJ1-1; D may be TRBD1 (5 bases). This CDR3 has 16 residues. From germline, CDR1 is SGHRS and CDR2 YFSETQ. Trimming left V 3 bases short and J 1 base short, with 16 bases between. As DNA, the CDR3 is TGCGCCAGCAGCTCATCCGCGGGACCCTCGAACACTGAAGCTTTCTTT. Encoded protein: CASSSSAGPSNTEAFF.

The CDR3 region is CASSSRVIGGEAFF. In DNA form, the CDR3 reads TGTGCCAGCAGCTCACGGGTGATCGGCGGTGAAGCTTTCTTT. The rearrangement joins TRBV7-3 to TRBJ1-1; D not resolved. Germline-derived CDR1 and CDR2 are SGHTA and FQGTGA. The CDR3 is 14 amino acids. The V and J ends lost 4 bases and 7 bases respectively, with 16 bases between them. The full variable domain, with the rest looked up from reference TRBV7-3 and TRBJ1-1, is GAGVSQTPSNKVTEKGKYVELRCDPISGHTALYWYRQSLGQGPEFLIYFQGTGAADDSGLPNDRFFAVRPEGSVSTLKIQRTERGDSAVYLCASSSRVIGGEAFFGQGTRLTVV.

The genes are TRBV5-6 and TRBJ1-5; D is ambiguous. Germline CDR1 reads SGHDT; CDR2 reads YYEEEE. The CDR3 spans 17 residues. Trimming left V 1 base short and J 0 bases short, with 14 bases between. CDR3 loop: CASSLYSSSDSNQPQHF. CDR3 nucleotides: TGTGCCAGCAGCTTGTATAGCAGTTCTGATAGCAATCAGCCCCAGCATTTT.

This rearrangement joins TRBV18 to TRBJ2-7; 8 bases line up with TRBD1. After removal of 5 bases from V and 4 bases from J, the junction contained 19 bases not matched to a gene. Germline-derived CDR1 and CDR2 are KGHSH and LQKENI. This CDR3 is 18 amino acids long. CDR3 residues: CASSLRTGRGNERYEQYF. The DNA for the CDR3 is TGTGCCAGCTCATTAAGGACAGGGCGAGGGAATGAACGATACGAGCAGTACTTC.

CDR3 sequence (DNA): TGTGCCAGCAGCTTATTGTCTTCTTCCCTTTATGGCTACACCTTC. Encoded protein: CASSLLSSSLYGYTF. This chain connects TRBV7-9 to TRBJ1-2; D remains ambiguous. Trimming cost V 2 bases and J 5 bases, with 15 bases left between them. CDR1 SEHNR and CDR2 FQNEAQ come from the germline V gene (reference sequence). The CDR3 consists of 15 residues.

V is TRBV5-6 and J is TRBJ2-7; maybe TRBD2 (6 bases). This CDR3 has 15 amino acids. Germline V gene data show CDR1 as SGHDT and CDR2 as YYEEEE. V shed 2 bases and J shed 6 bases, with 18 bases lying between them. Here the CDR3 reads CASSFRSGLRSEQYF. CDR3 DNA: TGTGCCAGCAGCTTCCGTAGCGGACTTAGGAGCGAGCAGTACTTC.

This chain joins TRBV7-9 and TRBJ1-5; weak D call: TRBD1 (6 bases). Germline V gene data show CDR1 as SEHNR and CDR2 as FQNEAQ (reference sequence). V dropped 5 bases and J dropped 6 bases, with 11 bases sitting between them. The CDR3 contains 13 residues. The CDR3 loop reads CASSGDIGQPQHF. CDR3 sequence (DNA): TGTGCCAGCAGCGGGGACATAGGTCAGCCCCAGCATTTT. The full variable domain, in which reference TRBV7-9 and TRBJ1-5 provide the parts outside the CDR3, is DTGVSQNPRHKITKRGQNVTFRCDPISEHNRLYWYRQTLGQGPEFLTYFQNEAQLEKSRLLSDRFSAERPKGSFSTLEIQRTEQGDSAMYLCASSGDIGQPQHFGDGTRLSIL.

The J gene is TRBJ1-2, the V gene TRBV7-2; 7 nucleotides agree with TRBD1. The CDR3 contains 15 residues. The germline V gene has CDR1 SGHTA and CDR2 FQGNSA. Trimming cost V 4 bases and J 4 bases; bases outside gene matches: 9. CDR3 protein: CASSSRTGTTYGYTF. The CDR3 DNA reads TGTGCCAGCAGCTCCCGGACAGGTACCACCTATGGCTACACCTTC.

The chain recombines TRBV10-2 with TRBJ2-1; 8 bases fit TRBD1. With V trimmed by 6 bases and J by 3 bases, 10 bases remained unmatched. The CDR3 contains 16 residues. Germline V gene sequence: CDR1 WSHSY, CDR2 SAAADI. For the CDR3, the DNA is TGCGCCAGCAGAGACTCCGGGACAGGTCGCTACAATGAGCAGTTCTTC. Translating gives CASRDSGTGRYNEQFF.

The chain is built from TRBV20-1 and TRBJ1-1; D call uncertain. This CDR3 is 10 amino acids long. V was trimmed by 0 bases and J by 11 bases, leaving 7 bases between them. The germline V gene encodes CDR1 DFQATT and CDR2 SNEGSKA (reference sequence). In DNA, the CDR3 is TGCAGTGCTAGAGAGGCCGCCGCTTTCTTT. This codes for CSAREAAAFF.

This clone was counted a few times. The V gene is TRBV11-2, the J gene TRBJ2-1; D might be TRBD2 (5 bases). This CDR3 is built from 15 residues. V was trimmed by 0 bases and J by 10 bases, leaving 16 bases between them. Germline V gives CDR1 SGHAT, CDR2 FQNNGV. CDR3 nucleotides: TGTGCCAGCAGCTTAGATCATGACTATATATACGAGCAGTTCTTC. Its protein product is CASSLDHDYIYEQFF.

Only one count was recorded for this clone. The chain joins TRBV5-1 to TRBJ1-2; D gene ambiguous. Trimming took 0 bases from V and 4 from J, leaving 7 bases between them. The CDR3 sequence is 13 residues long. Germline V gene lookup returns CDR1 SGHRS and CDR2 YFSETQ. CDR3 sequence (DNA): TGCGCCAGCAGCTTGGAGTCAGTCTATGGCTACACCTTC. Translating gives CASSLESVYGYTF.

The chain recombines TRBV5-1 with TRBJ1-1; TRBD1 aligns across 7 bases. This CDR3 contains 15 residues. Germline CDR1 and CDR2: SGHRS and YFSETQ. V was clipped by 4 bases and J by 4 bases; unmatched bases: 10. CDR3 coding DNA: TGCGCCAGCAGCATCTCAGGGACAGACTTCACTGAAGCTTTCTTT. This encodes CASSISGTDFTEAFF.

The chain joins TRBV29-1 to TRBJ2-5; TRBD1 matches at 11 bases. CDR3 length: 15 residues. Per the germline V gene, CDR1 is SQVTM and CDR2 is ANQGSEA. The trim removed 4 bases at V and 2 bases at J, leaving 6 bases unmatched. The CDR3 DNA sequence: TGCAGCGTTGGGGACAGGGGGGAAAGTCAAGAGACCCAGTACTTC. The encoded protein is CSVGDRGESQETQYF. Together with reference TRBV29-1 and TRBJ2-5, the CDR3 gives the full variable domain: SAVISQKPSRDICQRGTSLTIQCQVDSQVTMMFWYRQQPGQSLTLIATANQGSEATYESGFVIDKFPISRPNLTFSTLTVSNMSPEDSSIYLCSVGDRGESQETQYFGPGTRLLVL.

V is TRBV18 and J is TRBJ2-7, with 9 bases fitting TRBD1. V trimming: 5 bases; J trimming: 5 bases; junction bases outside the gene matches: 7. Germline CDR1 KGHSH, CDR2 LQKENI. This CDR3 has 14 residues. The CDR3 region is CASSKLQGADEQYF. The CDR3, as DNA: TGTGCCAGCTCAAAATTACAGGGGGCAGACGAGCAGTACTTC.

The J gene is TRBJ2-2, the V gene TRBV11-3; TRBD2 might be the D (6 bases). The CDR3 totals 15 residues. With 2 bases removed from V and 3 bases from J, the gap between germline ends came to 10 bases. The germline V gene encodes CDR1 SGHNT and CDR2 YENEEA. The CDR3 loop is CASSLQGGDTGELFF. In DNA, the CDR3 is TGTGCCAGCAGCTTACAAGGAGGGGACACCGGGGAGCTGTTTTTT.